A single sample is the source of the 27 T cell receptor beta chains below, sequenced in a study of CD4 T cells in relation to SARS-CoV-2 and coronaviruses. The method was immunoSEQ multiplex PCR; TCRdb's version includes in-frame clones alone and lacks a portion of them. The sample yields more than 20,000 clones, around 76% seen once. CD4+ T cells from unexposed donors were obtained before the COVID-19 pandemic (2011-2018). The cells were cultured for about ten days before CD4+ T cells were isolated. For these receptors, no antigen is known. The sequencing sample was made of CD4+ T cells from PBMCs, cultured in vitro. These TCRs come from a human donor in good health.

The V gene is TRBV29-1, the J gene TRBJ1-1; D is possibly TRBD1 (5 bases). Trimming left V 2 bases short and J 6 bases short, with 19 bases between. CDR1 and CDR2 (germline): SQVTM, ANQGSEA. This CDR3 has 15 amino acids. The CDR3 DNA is TGCAGCGTTGAATATTTTGAGGGGTTTATCGCTGAAGCTTTCTTT. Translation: CSVEYFEGFIAEAFF. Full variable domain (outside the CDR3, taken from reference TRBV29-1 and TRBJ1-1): SAVISQKPSRDICQRGTSLTIQCQVDSQVTMMFWYRQQPGQSLTLIATANQGSEATYESGFVIDKFPISRPNLTFSTLTVSNMSPEDSSIYLCSVEYFEGFIAEAFFGQGTRLTVV.

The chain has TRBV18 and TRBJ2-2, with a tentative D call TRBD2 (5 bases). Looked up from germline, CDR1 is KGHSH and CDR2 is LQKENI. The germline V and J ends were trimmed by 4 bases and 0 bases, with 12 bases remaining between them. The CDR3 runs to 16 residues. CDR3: CASSRDDYTNTGELFF. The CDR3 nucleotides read TGTGCCAGCTCACGAGACGACTATACGAACACCGGGGAGCTGTTTTTT.

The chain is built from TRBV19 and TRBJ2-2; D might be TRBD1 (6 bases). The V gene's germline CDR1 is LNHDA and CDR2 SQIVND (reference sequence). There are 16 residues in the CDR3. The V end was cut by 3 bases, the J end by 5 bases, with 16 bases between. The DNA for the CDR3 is TGTGCCAGTAGTATCCTCGCAGGGGCACAGACCGGGGAGCTGTTTTTT. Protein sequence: CASSILAGAQTGELFF.

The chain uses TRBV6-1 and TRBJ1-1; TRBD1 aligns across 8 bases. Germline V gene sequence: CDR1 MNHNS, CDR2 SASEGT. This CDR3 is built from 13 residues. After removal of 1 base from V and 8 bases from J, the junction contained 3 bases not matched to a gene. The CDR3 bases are TGTGCCAGCAGTGAAGGGGACAGGCAAGAAGCTTTCTTT. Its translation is CASSEGDRQEAFF.

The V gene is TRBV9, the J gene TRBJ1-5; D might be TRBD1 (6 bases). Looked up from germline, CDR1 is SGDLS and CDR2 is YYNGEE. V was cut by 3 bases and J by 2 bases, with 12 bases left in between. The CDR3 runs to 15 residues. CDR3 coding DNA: TGTGCCAGCAGCGAGACAGGTTATGGCAATCAGCCCCAGCATTTT. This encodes CASSETGYGNQPQHF.

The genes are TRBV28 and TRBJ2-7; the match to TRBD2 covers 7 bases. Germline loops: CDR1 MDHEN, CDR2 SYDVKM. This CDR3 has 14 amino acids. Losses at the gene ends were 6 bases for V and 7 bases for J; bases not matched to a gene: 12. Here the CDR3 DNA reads TGTGCCAGCAGGTTGGGGGGGTCAGGGAAGGAGCAGTACTTC. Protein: CASRLGGSGKEQYF.

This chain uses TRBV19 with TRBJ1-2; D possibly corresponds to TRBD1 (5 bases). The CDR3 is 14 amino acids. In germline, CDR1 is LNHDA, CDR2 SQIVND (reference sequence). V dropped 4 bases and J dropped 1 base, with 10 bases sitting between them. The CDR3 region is CASSTLRDNYGYTF. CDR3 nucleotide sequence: TGTGCCAGTAGTACACTCAGGGATAACTATGGCTACACCTTC. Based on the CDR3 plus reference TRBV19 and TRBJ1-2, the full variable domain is DGGITQSPKYLFRKEGQNVTLSCEQNLNHDAMYWYRQDPGQGLRLIYYSQIVNDFQKGDIAEGYSVSREKKESFPLTVTSAQKNPTAFYLCASSTLRDNYGYTFGSGTRLTVV.

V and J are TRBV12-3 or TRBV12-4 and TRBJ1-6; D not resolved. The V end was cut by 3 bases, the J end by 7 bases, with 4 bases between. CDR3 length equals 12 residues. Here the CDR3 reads CASSFLNSPLHF. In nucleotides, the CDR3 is TGTGCCAGCAGTTTTCTAAATTCACCCCTCCACTTT.

The CDR3 DNA reads TGCGCCAGCAGTAGTACAGATTTCTACGAGCAGTACTTC. It encodes CASSSTDFYEQYF. This chain links TRBV10-1 with TRBJ2-7; D remains unclear. The CDR3 has 13 residues. Trimming removed 5 bases from V and 3 bases from J, with 11 bases in between. Germline V lookup: CDR1 WNHNN, CDR2 SYGVQD (reference sequence).

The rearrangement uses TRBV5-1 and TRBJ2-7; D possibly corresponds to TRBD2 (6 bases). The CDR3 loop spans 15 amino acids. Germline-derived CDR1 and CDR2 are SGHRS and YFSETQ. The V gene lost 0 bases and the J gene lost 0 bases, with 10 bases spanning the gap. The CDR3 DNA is TGCGCCAGCAGCTTGGCGCTAGCGAGCTCCTACGAGCAGTACTTC. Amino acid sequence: CASSLALASSYEQYF.

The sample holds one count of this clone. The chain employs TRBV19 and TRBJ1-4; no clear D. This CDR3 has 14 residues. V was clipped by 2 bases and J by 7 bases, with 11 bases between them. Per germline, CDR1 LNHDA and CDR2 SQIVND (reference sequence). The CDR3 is CASSIRRSGEKLFF. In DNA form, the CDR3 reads TGTGCCAGTAGTATACGAAGGAGTGGTGAAAAACTGTTTTTT.

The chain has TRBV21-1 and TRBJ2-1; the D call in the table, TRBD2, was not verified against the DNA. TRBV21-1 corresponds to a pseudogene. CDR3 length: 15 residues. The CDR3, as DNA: TGTGCCACCCCTTTAGCGCCTCATTCCTACAATGAGCAGTTCTTC. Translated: CATPLAPHSYNEQFF.

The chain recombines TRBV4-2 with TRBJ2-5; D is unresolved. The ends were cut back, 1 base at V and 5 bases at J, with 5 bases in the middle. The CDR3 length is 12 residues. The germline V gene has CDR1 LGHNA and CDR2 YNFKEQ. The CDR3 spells CASSQAQETQYF. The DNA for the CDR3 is TGTGCCAGCAGCCAAGCCCAGGAGACCCAGTACTTC.

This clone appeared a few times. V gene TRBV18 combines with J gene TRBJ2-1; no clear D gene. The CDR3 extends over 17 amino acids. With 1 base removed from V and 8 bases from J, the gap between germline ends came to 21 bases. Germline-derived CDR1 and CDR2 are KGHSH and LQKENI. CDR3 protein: CASSPRIARSGFDEQFF. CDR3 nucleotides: TGTGCCAGCTCACCACGAATTGCACGGAGTGGATTCGATGAGCAGTTCTTC. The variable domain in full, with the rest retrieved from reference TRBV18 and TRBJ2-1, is NAGVMQNPRHLVRRRGQEARLRCSPMKGHSHVYWYRQLPEEGLKFMVYLQKENIIDESGMPKERFSAEFPKEGPSILRIQQVVRGDSAAYFCASSPRIARSGFDEQFFGPGTRLTVL.

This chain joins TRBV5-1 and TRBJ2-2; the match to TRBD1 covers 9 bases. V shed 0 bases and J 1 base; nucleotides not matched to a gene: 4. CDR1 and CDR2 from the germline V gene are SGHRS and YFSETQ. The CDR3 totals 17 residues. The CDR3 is CASSLVGTGKNTGELFF. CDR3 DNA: TGCGCCAGCAGCTTGGTGGGGACAGGGAAGAACACCGGGGAGCTGTTTTTT.

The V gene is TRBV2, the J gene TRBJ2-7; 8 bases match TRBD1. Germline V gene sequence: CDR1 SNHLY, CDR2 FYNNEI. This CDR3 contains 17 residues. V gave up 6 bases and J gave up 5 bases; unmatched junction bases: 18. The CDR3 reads CASRYKKSGTGGDEQYF. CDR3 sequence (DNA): TGTGCCAGCAGATATAAAAAATCGGGGACAGGAGGCGACGAGCAGTACTTC.

The CDR3 bases are TGCGCCAGCAGGGTCCGATCAGGGGAGAACACTGAAGCTTTCTTT. It yields the protein CASRVRSGENTEAFF. J is TRBJ1-1 and V is TRBV5-1, with TRBD1 as a possible D gene (6 bases). The ends were cut back, 5 bases at V and 1 base at J, with 15 bases in the middle. Germline loops: CDR1 SGHRS, CDR2 YFSETQ. CDR3 length equals 15 residues. Supplemented by reference TRBV5-1 and TRBJ1-1, the full variable domain reads KAGVTQTPRYLIKTRGQQVTLSCSPISGHRSVSWYQQTPGQGLQFLFEYFSETQRNKGNFPGRFSGRQFSNSRSEMNVSTLELGDSALYLCASRVRSGENTEAFFGQGTRLTVV.

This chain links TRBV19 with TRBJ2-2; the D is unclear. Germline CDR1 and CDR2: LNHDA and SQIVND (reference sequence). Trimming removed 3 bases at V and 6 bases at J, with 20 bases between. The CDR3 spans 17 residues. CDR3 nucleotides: TGTGCCAGTAGTATCTCGTTGGCGGCTGGGCCATCCGGGGAGCTGTTTTTT. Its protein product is CASSISLAAGPSGELFF.

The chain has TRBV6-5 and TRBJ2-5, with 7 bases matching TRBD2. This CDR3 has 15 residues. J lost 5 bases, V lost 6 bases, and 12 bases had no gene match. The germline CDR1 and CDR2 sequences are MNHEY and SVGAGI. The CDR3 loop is CASRARRGMQETQYF. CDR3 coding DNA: TGTGCCAGCAGGGCCAGGCGGGGGATGCAGGAGACCCAGTACTTC.

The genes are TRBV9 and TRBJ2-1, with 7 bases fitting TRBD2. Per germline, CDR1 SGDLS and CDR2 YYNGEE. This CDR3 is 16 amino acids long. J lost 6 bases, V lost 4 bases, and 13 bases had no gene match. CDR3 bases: TGTGCCAGCAGCCCCAACCTCCCAGGACTAGGCAATGAGCAGTTCTTC. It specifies CASSPNLPGLGNEQFF.

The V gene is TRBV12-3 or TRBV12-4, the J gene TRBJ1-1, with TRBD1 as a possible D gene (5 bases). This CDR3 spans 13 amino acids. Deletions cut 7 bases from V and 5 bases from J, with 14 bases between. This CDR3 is CASITGPGTEAFF. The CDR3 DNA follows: TGTGCCAGCATAACGGGGCCGGGGACTGAAGCTTTCTTT.

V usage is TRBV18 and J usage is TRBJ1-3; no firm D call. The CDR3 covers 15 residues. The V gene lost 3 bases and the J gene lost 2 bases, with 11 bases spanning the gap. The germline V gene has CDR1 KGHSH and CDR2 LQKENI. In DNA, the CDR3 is TGTGCCAGCTCACCGACCGCACAGACTGGAAACACCATATATTTT. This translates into CASSPTAQTGNTIYF.

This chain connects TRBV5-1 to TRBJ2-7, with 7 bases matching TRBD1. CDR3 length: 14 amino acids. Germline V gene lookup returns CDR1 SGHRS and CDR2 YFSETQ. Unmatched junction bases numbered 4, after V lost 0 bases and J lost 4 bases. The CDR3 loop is CASSLETGRYEQYF. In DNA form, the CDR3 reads TGCGCCAGCAGCTTGGAGACAGGGAGATACGAGCAGTACTTC.

CDR3 sequence reads: CASSPGGGMHNEQFF. DNA for the CDR3: TGTGCCAGCAGCCCCGGAGGAGGGATGCACAATGAGCAGTTCTTC. V gene TRBV7-9 combines with J gene TRBJ2-1; D perhaps matches TRBD2 (6 bases). V was trimmed by 5 bases and J by 5 bases, leaving 16 bases between them. This CDR3 is 15 amino acids long. CDR1 is SEHNR, CDR2 FQNEAQ, per germline (reference sequence).

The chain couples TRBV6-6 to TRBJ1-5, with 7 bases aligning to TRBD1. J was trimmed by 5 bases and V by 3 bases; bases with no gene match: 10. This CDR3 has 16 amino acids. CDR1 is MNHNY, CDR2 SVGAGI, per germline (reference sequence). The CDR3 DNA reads TGTGCCAGCAGTTATAGGGTTGACAGGGCATATCAGCCCCAGCATTTT. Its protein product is CASSYRVDRAYQPQHF.

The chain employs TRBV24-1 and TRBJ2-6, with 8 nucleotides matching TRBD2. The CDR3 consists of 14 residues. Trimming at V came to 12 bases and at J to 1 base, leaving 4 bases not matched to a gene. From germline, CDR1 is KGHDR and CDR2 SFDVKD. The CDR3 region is CAAGGRSGANVLTF. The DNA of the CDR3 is TGTGCCGCTGGCGGGAGGTCTGGGGCCAACGTCCTGACTTTC.

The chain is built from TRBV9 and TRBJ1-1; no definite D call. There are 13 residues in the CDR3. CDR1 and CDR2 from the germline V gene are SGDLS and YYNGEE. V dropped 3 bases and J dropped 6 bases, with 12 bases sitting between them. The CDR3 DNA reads TGTGCCAGCAGCGCCTACACCGGCGCTGAAGCTTTCTTT. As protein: CASSAYTGAEAFF. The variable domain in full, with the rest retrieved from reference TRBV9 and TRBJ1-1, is DSGVTQTPKHLITATGQRVTLRCSPRSGDLSVYWYQQSLDQGLQFLIQYYNGEERAKGNILERFSAQQFPDLHSELNLSSLELGDSALYFCASSAYTGAEAFFGQGTRLTVV.